This T cell receptor (beta chain) emerged from a study of PD-1 blockade in classical Hodgkin lymphoma. V lost 2 bases and J lost 6; bases outside the gene matches: 5. The CDR3 spans 14 residues. Looked up from germline, CDR1 is GTSNPN and CDR2 is SVGIG (reference sequence). Libraries were prepared by immunoSEQ multiplex PCR; TCRdb keeps only in-frame clonotypes and omits some of them. The top ten hold approximately 2.4% of the sample, which has more than 40,000 clones, approximately 67% seen once. Time point specified: cycle 4 day 1 (C4D1), after more than five weeks of nivolumab. Every single patient, without exception, relapsed after autologous stem cell transplantation, and brentuximab vedotin exposure varied. Relapsed/refractory classical Hodgkin lymphoma patients had complete, partial or progressive responses.

Here the sequenced sample was peripheral blood mononuclear cells (PBMCs), taken before the fourth cycle of nivolumab. This TCR came from a human donor with classical Hodgkin lymphoma. V usage is TRBV30 and J usage is TRBJ2-1, with 9 nucleotides matching TRBD2. The CDR3 nucleotides read TGTGCCTGGAGTTCGCGGGGGGGAACCAATGAGCAGTTCTTC. This codes for CAWSSRGGTNEQFF.